This T cell receptor (beta chain) was profiled in a study of identical twins. CDR1 and CDR2 (germline): SGHRS, YFSETQ. Trimming pared 0 bases from V and 4 bases from J, leaving 13 bases between. This CDR3 spans 15 amino acids. Each CDR3 protein gets one entry after TCRdb re-called the 5' RACE reads with MiXCR. The table records about 890,000 distinct CDR3 sequences, roughly 12% of them present only once. In addition, the sample was reused for a study of yellow fever vaccine responses in identical twins.

The sample comprised PBMCs. This receptor was identified in a woman under 30 in good health. This rearrangement joins TRBV5-1 to TRBJ1-1; D uncertain. The CDR3 reads CASSLVNSGSTEAFF. Written as DNA, the CDR3 is TGCGCCAGCAGCTTGGTAAACTCCGGGAGCACTGAAGCTTTCTTT.